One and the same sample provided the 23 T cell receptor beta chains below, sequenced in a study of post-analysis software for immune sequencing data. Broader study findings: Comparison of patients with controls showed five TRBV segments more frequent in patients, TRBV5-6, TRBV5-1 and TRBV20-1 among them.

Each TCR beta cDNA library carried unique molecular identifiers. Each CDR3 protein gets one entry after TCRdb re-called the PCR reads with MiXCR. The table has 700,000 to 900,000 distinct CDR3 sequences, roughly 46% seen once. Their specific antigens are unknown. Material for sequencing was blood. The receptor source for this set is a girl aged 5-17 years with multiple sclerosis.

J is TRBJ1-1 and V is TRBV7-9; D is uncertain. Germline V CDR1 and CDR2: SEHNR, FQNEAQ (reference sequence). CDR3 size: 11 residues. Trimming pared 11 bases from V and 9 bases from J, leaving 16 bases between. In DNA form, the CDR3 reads TGTGCCTCTTCGGGCGGGTCTCAAGCTTTCTTT. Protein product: CASSGGSQAFF.

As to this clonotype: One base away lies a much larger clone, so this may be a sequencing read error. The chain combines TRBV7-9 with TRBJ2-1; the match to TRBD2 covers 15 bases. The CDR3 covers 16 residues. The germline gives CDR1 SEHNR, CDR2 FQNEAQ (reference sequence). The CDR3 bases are TGTGCCAGCAGCTCCCGGACTAGCGGGAGGGGAAATGTGCAGTTCTTC. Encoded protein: CASSSRTSGRGNVQFF. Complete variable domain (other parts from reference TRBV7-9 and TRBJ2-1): DTGVSQNPRHKITKRGQNVTFRCDPISEHNRLYWYRQTLGQGPEFLTYFQNEAQLEKSRLLSDRFSAERPKGSFSTLEIQRTEQGDSAMYLCASSSRTSGRGNVQFFGPGTRLTVL.

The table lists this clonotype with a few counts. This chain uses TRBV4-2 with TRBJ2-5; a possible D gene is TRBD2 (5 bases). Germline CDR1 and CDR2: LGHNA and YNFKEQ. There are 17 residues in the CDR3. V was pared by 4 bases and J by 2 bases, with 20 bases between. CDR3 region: CASSPPGSGTIQETQYF. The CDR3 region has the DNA TGTGCCAGCAGCCCGCCGGGTTCGGGAACCATACAAGAGACCCAGTACTTC.

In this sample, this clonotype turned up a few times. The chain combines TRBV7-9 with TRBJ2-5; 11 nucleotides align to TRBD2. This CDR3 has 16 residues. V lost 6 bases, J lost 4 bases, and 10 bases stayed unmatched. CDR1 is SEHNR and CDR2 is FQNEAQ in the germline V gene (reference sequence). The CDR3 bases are TGTGCCAGCAGTTTACACGAAACTAGCGGGGGAGAGACCCAGTACTTC. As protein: CASSLHETSGGETQYF.

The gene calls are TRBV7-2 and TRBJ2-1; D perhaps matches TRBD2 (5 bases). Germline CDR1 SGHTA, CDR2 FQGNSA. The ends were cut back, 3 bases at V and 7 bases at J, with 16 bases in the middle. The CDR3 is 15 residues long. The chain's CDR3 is CASSFGISLRNEQFF. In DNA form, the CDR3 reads TGTGCCAGCAGCTTCGGGATAAGCCTTCGGAATGAGCAGTTCTTC.

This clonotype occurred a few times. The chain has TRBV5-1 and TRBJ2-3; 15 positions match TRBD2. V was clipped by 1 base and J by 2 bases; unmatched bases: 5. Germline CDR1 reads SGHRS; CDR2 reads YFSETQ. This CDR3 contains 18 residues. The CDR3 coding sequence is TGCGCCAGCAGCTTGCGGAGGACTAGCGGGAGGGACACAGATACGCAGTATTTT. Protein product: CASSLRRTSGRDTDTQYF.

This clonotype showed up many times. The CDR3: CASKGFADTQYF. The CDR3 DNA reads as TGTGCCAGCAAGGGGTTTGCAGATACGCAGTATTTT. The rearrangement links TRBV7-6 to TRBJ2-3; weak D call: TRBD1 (5 bases). V was pared by 7 bases and J by 4 bases, with 9 bases between. Germline V gene data show CDR1 as SGHVS and CDR2 as FNYEAQ. The CDR3 sequence is 12 residues long.

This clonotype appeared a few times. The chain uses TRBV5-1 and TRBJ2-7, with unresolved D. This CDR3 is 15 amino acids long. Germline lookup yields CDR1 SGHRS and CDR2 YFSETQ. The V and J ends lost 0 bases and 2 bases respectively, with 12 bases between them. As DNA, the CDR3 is TGCGCCAGCAGCTTGGGACAAGTAGGCGCCTACGAGCAGTACTTC. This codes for CASSLGQVGAYEQYF.

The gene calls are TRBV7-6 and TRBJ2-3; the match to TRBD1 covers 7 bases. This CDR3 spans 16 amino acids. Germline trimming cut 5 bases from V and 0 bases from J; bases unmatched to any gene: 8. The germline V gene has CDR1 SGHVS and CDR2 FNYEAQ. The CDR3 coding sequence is TGTGCCAGCAGCAGCGGACAGGCTTGGAGCACAGATACGCAGTATTTT. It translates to CASSSGQAWSTDTQYF.

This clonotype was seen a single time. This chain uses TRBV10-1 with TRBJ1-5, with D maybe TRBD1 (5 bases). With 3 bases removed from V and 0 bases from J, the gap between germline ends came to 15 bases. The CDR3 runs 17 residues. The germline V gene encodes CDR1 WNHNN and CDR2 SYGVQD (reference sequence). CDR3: CASSDCGAADSNQPQHF. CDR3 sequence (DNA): TGCGCCAGCAGTGATTGCGGGGCCGCCGATAGCAATCAGCCCCAGCATTTT.

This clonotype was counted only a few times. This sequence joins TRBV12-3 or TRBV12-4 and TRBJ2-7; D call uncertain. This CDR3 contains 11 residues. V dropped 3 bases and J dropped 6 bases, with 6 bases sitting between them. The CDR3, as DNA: TGTGCCAGCAGTTTGGGATTCGAGCAGTACTTC. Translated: CASSLGFEQYF.

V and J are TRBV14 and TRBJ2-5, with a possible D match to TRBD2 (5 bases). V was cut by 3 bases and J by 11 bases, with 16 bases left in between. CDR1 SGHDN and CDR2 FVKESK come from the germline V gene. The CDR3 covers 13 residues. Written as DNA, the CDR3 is TGTGCCAGCAGCCAGGATGGGTTTAGGGAGCAGTACTTC. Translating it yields CASSQDGFREQYF.

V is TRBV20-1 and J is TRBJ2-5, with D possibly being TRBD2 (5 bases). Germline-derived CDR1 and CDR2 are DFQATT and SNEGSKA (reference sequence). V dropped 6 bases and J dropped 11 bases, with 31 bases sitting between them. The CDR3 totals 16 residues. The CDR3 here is CSANRPGIRAYNEQYF. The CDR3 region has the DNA TGCAGTGCAAATCGTCCGGGAATCCGCGCTTACAATGAGCAGTACTTC.

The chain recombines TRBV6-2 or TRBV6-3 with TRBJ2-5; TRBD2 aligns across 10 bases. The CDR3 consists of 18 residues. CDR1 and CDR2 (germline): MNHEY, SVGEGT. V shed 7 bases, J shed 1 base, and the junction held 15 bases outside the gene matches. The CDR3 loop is CASKAGLAGVIPQETQYF. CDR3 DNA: TGTGCCAGCAAGGCGGGGCTAGCGGGAGTAATTCCCCAAGAGACCCAGTACTTC.

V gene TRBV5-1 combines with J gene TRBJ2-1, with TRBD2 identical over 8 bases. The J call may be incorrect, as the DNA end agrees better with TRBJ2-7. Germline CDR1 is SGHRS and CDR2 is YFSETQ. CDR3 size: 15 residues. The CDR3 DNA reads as TGCGCCAGCAGCTTGACTAGCGGAACAGTCTACGAGCAGTACTTC. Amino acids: CASSLTSGTVYEQYF.

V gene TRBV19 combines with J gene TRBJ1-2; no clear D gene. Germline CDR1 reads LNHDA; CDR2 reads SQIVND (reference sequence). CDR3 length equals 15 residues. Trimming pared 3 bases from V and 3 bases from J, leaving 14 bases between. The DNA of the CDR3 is TGTGCCAGTAGTATTGATGTCGAGGCCGACTATGGCTACACCTTC. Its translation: CASSIDVEADYGYTF.

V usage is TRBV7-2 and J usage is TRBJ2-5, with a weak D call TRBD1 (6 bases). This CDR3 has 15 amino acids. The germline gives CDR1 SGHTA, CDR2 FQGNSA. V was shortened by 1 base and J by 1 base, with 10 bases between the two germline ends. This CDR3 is CASSLVGAGQETQYF. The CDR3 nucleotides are TGTGCCAGCAGCTTAGTGGGGGCCGGCCAAGAGACCCAGTACTTC.

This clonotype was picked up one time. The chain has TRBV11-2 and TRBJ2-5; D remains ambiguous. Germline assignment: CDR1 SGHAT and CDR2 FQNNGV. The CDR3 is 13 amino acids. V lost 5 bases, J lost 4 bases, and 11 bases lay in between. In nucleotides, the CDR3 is TGTGCCAGCAGCCCTACAGTTCTAGAGACCCAGTACTTC. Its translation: CASSPTVLETQYF.

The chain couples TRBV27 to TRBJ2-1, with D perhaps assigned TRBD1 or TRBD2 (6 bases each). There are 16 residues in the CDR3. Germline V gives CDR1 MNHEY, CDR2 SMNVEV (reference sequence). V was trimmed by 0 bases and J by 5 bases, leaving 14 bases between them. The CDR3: CASSLSTGWRDNEQFF. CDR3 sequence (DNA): TGTGCCAGCAGTTTATCAACAGGGTGGAGGGACAATGAGCAGTTCTTC.

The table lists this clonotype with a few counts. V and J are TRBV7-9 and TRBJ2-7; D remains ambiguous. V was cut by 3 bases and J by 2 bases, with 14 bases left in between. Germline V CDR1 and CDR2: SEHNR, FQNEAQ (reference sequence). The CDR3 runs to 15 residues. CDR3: CASSLGSPRTYEQYF. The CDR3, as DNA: TGTGCCAGCAGCTTGGGCTCGCCCCGGACCTACGAGCAGTACTTC.

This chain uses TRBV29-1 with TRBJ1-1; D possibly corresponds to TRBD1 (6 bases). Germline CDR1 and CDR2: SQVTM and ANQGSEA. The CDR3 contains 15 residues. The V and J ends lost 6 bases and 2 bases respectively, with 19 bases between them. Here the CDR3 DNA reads TGCAGCGTATCACAAGGGGGTGGTGGAAACACTGAAGCTTTCTTT. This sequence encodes CSVSQGGGGNTEAFF. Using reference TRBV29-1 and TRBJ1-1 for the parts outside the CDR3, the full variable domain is SAVISQKPSRDICQRGTSLTIQCQVDSQVTMMFWYRQQPGQSLTLIATANQGSEATYESGFVIDKFPISRPNLTFSTLTVSNMSPEDSSIYLCSVSQGGGGNTEAFFGQGTRLTVV.

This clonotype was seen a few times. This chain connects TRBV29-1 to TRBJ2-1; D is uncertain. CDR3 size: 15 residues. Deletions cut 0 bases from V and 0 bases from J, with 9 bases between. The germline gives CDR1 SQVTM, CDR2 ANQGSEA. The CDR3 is CSVEDSQSSYNEQFF. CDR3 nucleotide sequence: TGCAGCGTTGAAGATTCACAGAGCTCCTACAATGAGCAGTTCTTC.

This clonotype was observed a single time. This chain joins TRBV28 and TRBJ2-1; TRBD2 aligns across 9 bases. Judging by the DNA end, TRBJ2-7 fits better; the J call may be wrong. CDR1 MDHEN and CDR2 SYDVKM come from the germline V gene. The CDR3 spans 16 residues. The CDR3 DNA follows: TGTGCCAGCAGTGCTGGGCTAGCGGGGCCCTACAATGAGCAGTACTTC. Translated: CASSAGLAGPYNEQYF.